A single sample gave rise to the 2 T cell receptor beta chains below, sequenced in a study of blood T cell repertoires in COVID-19. Repertoires were generated with immunoSEQ multiplex PCR, while TCRdb's copy carries only in-frame clones and drops some. The sample lists over 200,000 clones, 80% to 95% occurring once. The sequenced sample was peripheral blood. Receptors were obtained from a person under 35 with COVID-19, enrolled during active disease.

The gene calls are TRBV6-2 or TRBV6-3 and TRBJ2-1; 11 bases fit TRBD2. The CDR3 contains 21 residues. CDR1 MNHEY and CDR2 SVGEGT come from the germline V gene. Trimming at V came to 0 bases and at J to 0 bases, leaving 13 bases not matched to a gene. CDR3: CASSYSRLAGGDRSSYNEQFF. CDR3 nucleotides: TGTGCCAGCAGTTACTCGAGGCTAGCGGGAGGAGATAGGAGCTCCTACAATGAGCAGTTCTTC.

The chain joins TRBV30 to TRBJ2-6; D is undetermined. Germline loops: CDR1 GTSNPN, CDR2 SVGIG (reference sequence). The CDR3 sequence is 11 residues long. V lost 7 bases and J lost 13, with 14 bases in between. CDR3 residues: CAYRRSTVLTF. CDR3 DNA: TGTGCCTACCGCAGGTCCACAGTCCTGACTTTC. Full variable domain (remainder filled in from reference TRBV30 and TRBJ2-6): SQTIHQWPATLVQPVGSPLSLECTVEGTSNPNLYWYRQAAGRGLQLLFYSVGIGQISSEVPQNLSASRPQDRQFILSSKKLLLSDSGFYLCAYRRSTVLTFGAGSRLTVL.